This passage covers 29 T cell receptor beta chains from one sample sequenced in a study of blood T cell repertoires in COVID-19. Sequenced by immunoSEQ multiplex PCR; TCRdb stores in-frame clones only, minus some. The table lists 300,000 to 350,000 clones, roughly nine tenths of them singletons. Sequenced input: peripheral blood. The receptors originated from a woman aged 25 to 39 with COVID-19, enrolled during active disease.

The chain combines TRBV9 with TRBJ1-4; D might be TRBD1 (6 bases). The V and J ends lost 4 bases and 0 bases respectively, with 10 bases between them. The CDR3 contains 15 residues. Germline CDR1 is SGDLS and CDR2 is YYNGEE. This CDR3 reads CASSKGGATNEKLFF. The CDR3 nucleotides are TGTGCCAGCAGCAAAGGGGGGGCAACTAATGAAAAACTGTTTTTT.

The chain couples TRBV28 to TRBJ2-3; tentative D call: TRBD2 (6 bases). The length of the CDR3 is 15 residues. Germline CDR1 and CDR2: MDHEN and SYDVKM. V was trimmed by 2 bases and J by 1 base, leaving 10 bases between them. CDR3 nucleotides: TGTGCCAGCAGTTTAGTAGCGGTTGGCACAGATACGCAGTATTTT. Its translation is CASSLVAVGTDTQYF. The complete variable domain, with remaining parts taken from reference TRBV28 and TRBJ2-3, reads DVKVTQSSRYLVKRTGEKVFLECVQDMDHENMFWYRQDPGLGLRLIYFSYDVKMKEKGDIPEGYSVSREKKERFSLILESASTNQTSMYLCASSLVAVGTDTQYFGPGTRLTVL.

The rearrangement uses TRBV27 and TRBJ2-6; TRBD1 matches 7 bases. The J segment lost 0 bases and the V segment lost 5 bases, leaving 13 bases of the junction unmatched. CDR1 is MNHEY, CDR2 SMNVEV, per germline (reference sequence). The CDR3 covers 19 residues. CDR3 sequence reads: CASSPSRGSLGSGANVLTF. CDR3 sequence (DNA): TGTGCCAGCAGTCCTTCCAGGGGGTCCCTGGGCTCTGGGGCCAACGTCCTGACTTTC.

The rearrangement joins TRBV12-3 or TRBV12-4 to TRBJ2-1, with D tentatively TRBD2 (6 bases). The CDR3 runs to 13 residues. V gave up 7 bases and J gave up 11 bases, with 18 bases separating them. The CDR3 nucleotides are TGTGCCAGCACTTCGGACTACTATGGGAAGCAGTTCTTC. Residues: CASTSDYYGKQFF.

The chain is built from TRBV27 and TRBJ1-5, with 7 nucleotides matching TRBD1. Looked up from germline, CDR1 is MNHEY and CDR2 is SMNVEV (reference sequence). V trimming: 2 bases; J trimming: 7 bases; junction bases outside the gene matches: 8. The CDR3 has 15 amino acids. DNA of the CDR3: TGTGCCAGCAGTTTAACGACAGGGATCGAACAGCCCCAGCATTTT. Amino acid sequence: CASSLTTGIEQPQHF.

This sequence joins TRBV4-1 and TRBJ1-1; D unclear. Germline V gene data show CDR1 as MGHRA and CDR2 as YSYEKL. The CDR3 consists of 13 residues. Trimming left V 4 bases short and J 0 bases short, with 6 bases between. CDR3 sequence: CASSPLLNTEAFF. The CDR3 nucleotides read TGCGCCAGCAGCCCTCTCTTGAACACTGAAGCTTTCTTT.

V usage is TRBV27 and J usage is TRBJ1-6; D gene ambiguous. Trimming took 0 bases from V and 2 from J, leaving 14 bases between them. CDR1 is MNHEY and CDR2 is SMNVEV in the germline V gene (reference sequence). The length of the CDR3 is 18 residues. The CDR3 DNA reads TGTGCCAGCAGTTTATCAGCCGGGATGTTCGCCTATAATTCACCCCTCCACTTT. This encodes CASSLSAGMFAYNSPLHF.

This clone was observed a single time. CDR3 DNA sequence: TGCGCCAGCAGCTTGGATACAGGGGAGGTTGGCTACACCTTC. This encodes CASSLDTGEVGYTF. The rearrangement joins TRBV5-1 to TRBJ1-2, with 7 bases identical to TRBD1. The CDR3 is made up of 14 amino acids. V shed 0 bases and J 7 bases; nucleotides not matched to a gene: 6. Germline assignment: CDR1 SGHRS and CDR2 YFSETQ.

The V call is TRBV6-5, the J call TRBJ2-1; unclear D gene. V lost 0 bases to trimming and J lost 0 bases, with 9 bases between them. The CDR3 has 16 residues. Germline CDR1 MNHEY, CDR2 SVGAGI. The CDR3 here is CASSYSSGSSYNEQFF. The CDR3 DNA reads as TGTGCCAGCAGTTACTCGTCAGGTAGCTCCTACAATGAGCAGTTCTTC.

CDR3 nucleotides: TGTGCCACCAGCGGTAGGGGGGGCGGGGCTTACAATGAGCAGTTCTTC. This gives the protein CATSGRGGGAYNEQFF. The rearrangement joins TRBV24-1 to TRBJ2-1; a possible D gene is TRBD2 (7 bases). The CDR3 length is 16 residues. Germline CDR1 and CDR2: KGHDR and SFDVKD. Trimming took off 7 bases at V and 4 bases at J, with 19 bases between the two ends.

The chain uses TRBV6-6 and TRBJ2-3; D gene unclear. Trimming shortened V by 2 bases and J by 6 bases, and 6 bases separated the two germline ends. Germline V gives CDR1 MNHNY, CDR2 SVGAGI (reference sequence). This CDR3 comprises 12 residues. In DNA form, the CDR3 reads TGTGCCAGCAGTTACGTTAGCGATACGCAGTATTTT. It specifies CASSYVSDTQYF.

J is TRBJ1-1 and V is TRBV28, with 7 nucleotides matching TRBD1. This CDR3 region has 16 residues. Germline V gene sequence: CDR1 MDHEN, CDR2 SYDVKM. Losses at the gene ends were 8 bases for V and 0 bases for J; bases not matched to a gene: 12. The CDR3 sequence is CASLGQRAEMNTEAFF. DNA for the CDR3: TGTGCCAGCTTGGGACAGCGCGCTGAAATGAACACTGAAGCTTTCTTT.

The CDR3 sequence is CASSDLQPGQINEKLFF. The DNA for the CDR3 is TGTGCCAGCAGTGACCTTCAACCGGGACAGATAAATGAAAAACTGTTTTTT. The chain links TRBV25-1 to TRBJ1-4, with TRBD1 identical over 7 bases. Germline values: CDR1 MGHDK, CDR2 SYGVNS. V gave up 3 bases and J gave up 5 bases; unmatched junction bases: 12. The CDR3 extends over 17 amino acids.

CDR3 DNA sequence: TGTGCCAGCTCGACAGGGTATGAAAAACTGTTTTTT. This translates into CASSTGYEKLFF. This chain connects TRBV2 to TRBJ1-4, with 7 bases identical to TRBD1. Germline CDR1 SNHLY, CDR2 FYNNEI. V lost 8 bases to trimming and J lost 6 bases; unmatched junction nucleotides: 3. The CDR3 contains 12 residues.

The CDR3 reads CASSQVRGSADTQYF. The DNA of the CDR3 is TGTGCCAGCAGCCAAGTCCGGGGGAGCGCAGATACGCAGTATTTT. This chain joins TRBV4-2 and TRBJ2-3; TRBD2 is a possible D gene (6 bases). This CDR3 has 15 amino acids. Germline assignment: CDR1 LGHNA and CDR2 YNFKEQ. V dropped 1 base and J dropped 4 bases, with 12 bases sitting between them.

The chain joins TRBV10-1 to TRBJ2-1; 16 nucleotides line up with TRBD2. CDR3 length: 17 residues. Germline loops: CDR1 WNHNN, CDR2 SYGVQD (reference sequence). V was clipped by 4 bases and J by 7 bases; unmatched bases: 7. The CDR3 DNA is TGCGCCAGCAGTGTGGGACTAGCGGGAGGGCCGCAAAATGAGCAGTTCTTC. Amino acid sequence: CASSVGLAGGPQNEQFF.

In DNA, the CDR3 is TGTGCCAGCAGCTTCCAGGGGCCCTATGGCTACACCTTC. Translation: CASSFQGPYGYTF. The chain carries TRBV7-9 and TRBJ1-2; D might be TRBD1 (6 bases). The CDR3 consists of 13 residues. Trimming left V 3 bases short and J 4 bases short, with 9 bases between. In germline, CDR1 is SEHNR, CDR2 FQNEAQ (reference sequence). Drawing the rest from reference TRBV7-9 and TRBJ1-2, the complete variable domain is DTGVSQNPRHKITKRGQNVTFRCDPISEHNRLYWYRQTLGQGPEFLTYFQNEAQLEKSRLLSDRFSAERPKGSFSTLEIQRTEQGDSAMYLCASSFQGPYGYTFGSGTRLTVV.

J is TRBJ1-5 and V is TRBV6-2 or TRBV6-3; unclear D gene. The CDR3 totals 14 residues. Germline V gene data show CDR1 as MNHEY and CDR2 as SVGEGT. V lost 2 bases and J lost 4, with 9 bases in between. CDR3 DNA sequence: TGTGCCAGCAGTTACGTAAGGGAGAATCAGCCCCAGCATTTT. Translation gives CASSYVRENQPQHF.

The chain combines TRBV30 with TRBJ2-5; tentative D call: TRBD2 (6 bases). V was pared by 7 bases and J by 5 bases, with 17 bases between. Germline assignment: CDR1 GTSNPN and CDR2 SVGIG (reference sequence). The CDR3 contains 13 residues. The CDR3 spells CAYSGGTGETQYF. The CDR3 nucleotides are TGTGCCTATAGTGGGGGGACGGGGGAGACCCAGTACTTC.

The chain recombines TRBV7-2 with TRBJ1-1; TRBD1 aligns across 8 bases. This CDR3 is built from 13 residues. Per germline, CDR1 SGHTA and CDR2 FQGNSA. The junction had 3 bases not matched to a gene; V was cut back by 3 bases and J by 6 bases. CDR3 nucleotide sequence: TGTGCCAGCAGCTTTTTACAGGGGGCTGAAGCTTTCTTT. Translating it yields CASSFLQGAEAFF.

This clone was picked up one time. V and J are TRBV10-3 and TRBJ2-3; TRBD1 matches at 7 bases. The CDR3 spans 14 residues. CDR1 and CDR2 (germline): ENHRY, SYGVKD. V gave up 4 bases and J gave up 2 bases; unmatched junction bases: 3. The CDR3 spells CAISGGTVTDTQYF. The CDR3 DNA sequence: TGTGCCATCAGTGGGGGGACAGTCACAGATACGCAGTATTTT.

This sequence joins TRBV9 and TRBJ2-5; no clear D gene. Trimming took off 0 bases at V and 4 bases at J, with 7 bases between the two ends. CDR1 SGDLS and CDR2 YYNGEE come from the germline V gene. This CDR3 contains 13 residues. The CDR3 loop reads CASSVALAETQYF. For the CDR3, the DNA is TGTGCCAGCAGCGTAGCACTTGCAGAGACCCAGTACTTC.

The chain employs TRBV19 and TRBJ2-1; D gene unclear. CDR3 length equals 14 residues. Trimming took 1 base from V and 4 from J, leaving 8 bases between them. Looked up from germline, CDR1 is LNHDA and CDR2 is SQIVND (reference sequence). CDR3 in amino acids: CASSIAVTYNEQFF. The CDR3 DNA sequence: TGTGCCAGTAGTATAGCGGTTACTTACAATGAGCAGTTCTTC.

CDR3 in amino acids: CASRGGGNSPLHF. The CDR3 nucleotides are TGTGCCAGCCGGGGGGGTGGTAATTCACCCCTCCACTTT. The chain is built from TRBV7-9 and TRBJ1-6, with D tentatively TRBD1 (5 bases). Germline V gene lookup returns CDR1 SEHNR and CDR2 FQNEAQ (reference sequence). The CDR3 contains 13 residues. V was cut by 8 bases and J by 6 bases, with 11 bases left in between.

For the CDR3, the DNA is TGTGCCAGCAGCACAACAGGGGGCACTGAAGCTTTCTTT. Its translation is CASSTTGGTEAFF. This chain joins TRBV28 and TRBJ1-1; 8 nucleotides line up with TRBD1. J was trimmed by 4 bases and V by 6 bases; bases with no gene match: 4. Germline V lookup: CDR1 MDHEN, CDR2 SYDVKM. The CDR3 extends over 13 amino acids.

The chain has TRBV7-9 and TRBJ1-1; D is unresolved. V was clipped by 1 base and J by 2 bases, with 11 bases between them. The CDR3 consists of 15 residues. CDR1 SEHNR and CDR2 FQNEAQ come from the germline V gene (reference sequence). CDR3 coding DNA: TGTGCCAGCAGCTTAGAAGGACTACCTAACACTGAAGCTTTCTTT. It is translated as CASSLEGLPNTEAFF.

The chain combines TRBV14 with TRBJ2-1, with D maybe TRBD2 (5 bases). Germline CDR1 SGHDN, CDR2 FVKESK. This CDR3 has 13 residues. V dropped 0 bases and J dropped 7 bases, with 7 bases sitting between them. The CDR3 DNA is TGTGCCAGCAGCCAAGAACGAGGGAATGAGCAGTTCTTC. Translated, it gives CASSQERGNEQFF.

This clone has just one count. The V gene is TRBV19, the J gene TRBJ2-1, with 8 bases aligning to TRBD2. Germline trimming cut 2 bases from V and 5 bases from J; bases unmatched to any gene: 8. The CDR3 extends over 16 amino acids. The germline CDR1 and CDR2 sequences are LNHDA and SQIVND (reference sequence). The CDR3 DNA is TGTGCCAGTAGTATAATGGCGGGAGGAGGTCACAATGAGCAGTTCTTC. Translating it yields CASSIMAGGGHNEQFF.

The chain has TRBV29-1 and TRBJ1-2, with D possibly being TRBD1 (6 bases). The germline gives CDR1 SQVTM, CDR2 ANQGSEA. This CDR3 is 13 amino acids long. Trimming shortened V by 3 bases and J by 3 bases, and 11 bases separated the two germline ends. CDR3 in amino acids: CSVDGGADYGYTF. The CDR3 DNA reads as TGCAGCGTTGATGGGGGCGCGGACTATGGCTACACCTTC.